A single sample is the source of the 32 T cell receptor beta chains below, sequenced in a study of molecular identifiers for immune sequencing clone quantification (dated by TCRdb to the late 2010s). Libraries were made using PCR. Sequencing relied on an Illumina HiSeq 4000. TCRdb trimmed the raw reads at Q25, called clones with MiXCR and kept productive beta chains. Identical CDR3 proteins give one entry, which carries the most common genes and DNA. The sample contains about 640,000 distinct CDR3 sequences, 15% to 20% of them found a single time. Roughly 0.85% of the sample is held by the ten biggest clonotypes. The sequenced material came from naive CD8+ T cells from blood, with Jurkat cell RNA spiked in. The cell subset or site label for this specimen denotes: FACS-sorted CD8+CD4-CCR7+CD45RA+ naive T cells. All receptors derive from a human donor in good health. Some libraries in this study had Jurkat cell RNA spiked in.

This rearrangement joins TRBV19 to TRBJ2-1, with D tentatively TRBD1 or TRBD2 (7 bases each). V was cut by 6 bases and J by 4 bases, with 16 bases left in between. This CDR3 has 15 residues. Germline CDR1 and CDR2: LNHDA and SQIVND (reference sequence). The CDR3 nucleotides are TGTGCCAGTAGCACAGCGGGACAGATATACAATGAGCAGTTCTTC. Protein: CASSTAGQIYNEQFF.

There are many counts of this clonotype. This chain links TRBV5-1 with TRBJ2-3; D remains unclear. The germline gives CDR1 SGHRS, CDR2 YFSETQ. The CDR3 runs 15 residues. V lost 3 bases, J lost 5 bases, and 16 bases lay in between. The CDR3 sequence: CASSSNYPLGDTQYF. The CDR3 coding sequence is TGCGCCAGCAGCTCAAACTACCCCCTCGGAGATACGCAGTATTTT. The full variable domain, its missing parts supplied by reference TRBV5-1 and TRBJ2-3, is KAGVTQTPRYLIKTRGQQVTLSCSPISGHRSVSWYQQTPGQGLQFLFEYFSETQRNKGNFPGRFSGRQFSNSRSEMNVSTLELGDSALYLCASSSNYPLGDTQYFGPGTRLTVL.

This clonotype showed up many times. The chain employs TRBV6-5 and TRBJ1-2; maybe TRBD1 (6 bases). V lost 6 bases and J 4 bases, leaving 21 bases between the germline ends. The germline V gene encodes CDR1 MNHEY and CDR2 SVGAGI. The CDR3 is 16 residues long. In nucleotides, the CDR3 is TGTGCCAGCAGCGAATCTACAGGGAAAGGAGTCTATGGCTACACCTTC. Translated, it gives CASSESTGKGVYGYTF.

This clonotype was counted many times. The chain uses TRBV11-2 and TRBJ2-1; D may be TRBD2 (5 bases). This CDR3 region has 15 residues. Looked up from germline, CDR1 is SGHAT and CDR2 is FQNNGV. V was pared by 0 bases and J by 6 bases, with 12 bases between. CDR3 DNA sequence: TGTGCCAGCAGCTTAGAGCCGGGGTCGGTCAATGAGCAGTTCTTC. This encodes CASSLEPGSVNEQFF.

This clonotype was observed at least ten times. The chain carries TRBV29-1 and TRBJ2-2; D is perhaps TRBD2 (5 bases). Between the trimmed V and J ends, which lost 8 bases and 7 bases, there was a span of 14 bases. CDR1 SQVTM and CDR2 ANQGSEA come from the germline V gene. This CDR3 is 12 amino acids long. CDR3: CSLSSLGGELFF. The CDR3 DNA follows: TGCAGCCTCTCTAGCCTGGGCGGGGAGCTGTTTTTT.

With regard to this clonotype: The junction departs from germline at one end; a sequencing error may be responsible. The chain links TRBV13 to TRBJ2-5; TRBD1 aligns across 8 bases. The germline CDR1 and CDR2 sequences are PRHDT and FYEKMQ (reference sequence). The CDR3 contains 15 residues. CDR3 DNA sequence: TGTGCCAGCAGCCTAGGGACAGGTTGGCAAGAGACCCAGTACTTC. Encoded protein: CASSLGTGWQETQYF.

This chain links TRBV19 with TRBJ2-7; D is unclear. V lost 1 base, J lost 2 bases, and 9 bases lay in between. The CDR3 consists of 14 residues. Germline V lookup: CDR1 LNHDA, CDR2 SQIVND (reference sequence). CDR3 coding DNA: TGTGCCAGTAGTATAGTGGGCAGAACCTACGAGCAGTACTTC. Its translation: CASSIVGRTYEQYF. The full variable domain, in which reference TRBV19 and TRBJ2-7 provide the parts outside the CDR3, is DGGITQSPKYLFRKEGQNVTLSCEQNLNHDAMYWYRQDPGQGLRLIYYSQIVNDFQKGDIAEGYSVSREKKESFPLTVTSAQKNPTAFYLCASSIVGRTYEQYFGPGTRLTVT.

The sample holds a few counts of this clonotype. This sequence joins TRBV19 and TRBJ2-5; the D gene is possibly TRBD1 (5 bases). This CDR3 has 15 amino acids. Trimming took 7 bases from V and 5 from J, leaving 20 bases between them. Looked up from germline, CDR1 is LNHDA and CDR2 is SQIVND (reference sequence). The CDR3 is CASNIGKGREETQYF. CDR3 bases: TGTGCCAGTAACATCGGCAAGGGGCGAGAGGAGACCCAGTACTTC.

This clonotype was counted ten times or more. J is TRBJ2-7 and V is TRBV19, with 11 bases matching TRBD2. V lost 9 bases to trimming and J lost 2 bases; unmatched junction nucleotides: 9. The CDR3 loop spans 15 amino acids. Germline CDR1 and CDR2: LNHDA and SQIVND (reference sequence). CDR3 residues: CASSIGTSGTYEQYF. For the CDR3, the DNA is TGTGCCAGCAGCATAGGGACTAGCGGAACCTACGAGCAGTACTTC.

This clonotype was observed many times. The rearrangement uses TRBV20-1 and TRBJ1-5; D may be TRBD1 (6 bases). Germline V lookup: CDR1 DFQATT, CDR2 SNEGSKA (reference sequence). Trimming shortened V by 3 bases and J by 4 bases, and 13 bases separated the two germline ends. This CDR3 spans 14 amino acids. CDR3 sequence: CSARGSGVNQPQHF. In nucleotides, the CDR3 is TGCAGTGCTAGGGGTTCAGGGGTGAATCAGCCCCAGCATTTT.

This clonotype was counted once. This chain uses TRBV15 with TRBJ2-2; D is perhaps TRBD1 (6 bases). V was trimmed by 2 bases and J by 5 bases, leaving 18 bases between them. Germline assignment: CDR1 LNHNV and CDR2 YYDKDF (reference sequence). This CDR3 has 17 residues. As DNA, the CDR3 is TGTGCCACCAGCAGACCCACCCAATCCCAGGGGACCGGGGAGCTGTTTTTT. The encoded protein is CATSRPTQSQGTGELFF.

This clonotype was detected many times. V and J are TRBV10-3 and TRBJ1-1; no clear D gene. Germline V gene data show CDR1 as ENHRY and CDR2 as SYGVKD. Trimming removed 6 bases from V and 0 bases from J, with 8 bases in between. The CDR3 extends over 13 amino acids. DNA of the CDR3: TGTGCCATCAGGGTGATGATGAACACTGAAGCTTTCTTT. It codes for CAIRVMMNTEAFF.

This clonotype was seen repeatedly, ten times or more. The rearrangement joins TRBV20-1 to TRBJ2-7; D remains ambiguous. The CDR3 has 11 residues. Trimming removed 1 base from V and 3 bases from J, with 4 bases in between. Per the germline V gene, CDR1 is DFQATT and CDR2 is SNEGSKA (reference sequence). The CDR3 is CSARAGYEQYF. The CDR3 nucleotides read TGCAGTGCTAGAGCGGGCTACGAGCAGTACTTC.

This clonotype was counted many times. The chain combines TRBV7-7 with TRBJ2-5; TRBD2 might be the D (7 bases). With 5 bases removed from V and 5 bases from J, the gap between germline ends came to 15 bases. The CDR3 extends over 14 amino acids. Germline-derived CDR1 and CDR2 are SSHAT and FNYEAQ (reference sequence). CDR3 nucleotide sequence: TGTGCCAGCAGCCCACCGGGGGGCTTGGAGACCCAGTACTTC. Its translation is CASSPPGGLETQYF.

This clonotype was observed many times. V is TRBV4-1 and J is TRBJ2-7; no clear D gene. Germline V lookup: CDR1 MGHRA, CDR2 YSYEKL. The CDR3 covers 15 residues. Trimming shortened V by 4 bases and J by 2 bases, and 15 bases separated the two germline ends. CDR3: CASSPYTSATYEQYF. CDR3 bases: TGCGCCAGCAGCCCGTACACTTCGGCCACCTACGAGCAGTACTTC.

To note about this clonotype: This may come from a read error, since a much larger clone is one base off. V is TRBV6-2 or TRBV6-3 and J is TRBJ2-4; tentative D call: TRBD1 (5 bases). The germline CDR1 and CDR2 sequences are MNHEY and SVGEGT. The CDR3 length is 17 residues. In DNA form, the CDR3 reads TGTGCCAGCAGTTCCAGGGAAGTCCTATGGGCCAAAAGCATTCAGTACTTC. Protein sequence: CASSSREVLWAKSIQYF.

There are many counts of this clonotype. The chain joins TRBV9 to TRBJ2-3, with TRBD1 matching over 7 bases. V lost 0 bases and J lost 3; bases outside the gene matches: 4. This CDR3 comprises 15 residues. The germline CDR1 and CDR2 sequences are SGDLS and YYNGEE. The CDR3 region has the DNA TGTGCCAGCAGCGTAGAAGCAGGGGGAACAGATACGCAGTATTTT. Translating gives CASSVEAGGTDTQYF.

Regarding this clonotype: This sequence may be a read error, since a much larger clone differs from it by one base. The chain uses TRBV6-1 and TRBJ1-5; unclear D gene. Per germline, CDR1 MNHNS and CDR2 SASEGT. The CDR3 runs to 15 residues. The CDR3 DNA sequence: TGTGCCAGCAGTGAACTTGGATACCCCAATCGGCCCCAGCATTTT. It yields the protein CASSELGYPNRPQHF.

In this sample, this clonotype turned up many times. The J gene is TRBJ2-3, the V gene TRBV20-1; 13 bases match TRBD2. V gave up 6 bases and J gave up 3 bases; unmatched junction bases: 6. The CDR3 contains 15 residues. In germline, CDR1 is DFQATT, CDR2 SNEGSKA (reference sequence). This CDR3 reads CSARLAGGSTDTQYF. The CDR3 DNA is TGCAGTGCAAGACTAGCGGGGGGTAGTACAGATACGCAGTATTTT.

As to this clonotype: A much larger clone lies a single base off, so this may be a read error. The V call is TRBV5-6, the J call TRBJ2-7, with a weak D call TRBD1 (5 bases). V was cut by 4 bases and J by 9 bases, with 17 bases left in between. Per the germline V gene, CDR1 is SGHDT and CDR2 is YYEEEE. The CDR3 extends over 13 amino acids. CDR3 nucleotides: TGTGCCAGCAGCCCTAGTCCAGGGTATGTGCAGTACTTC. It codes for CASSPSPGYVQYF.

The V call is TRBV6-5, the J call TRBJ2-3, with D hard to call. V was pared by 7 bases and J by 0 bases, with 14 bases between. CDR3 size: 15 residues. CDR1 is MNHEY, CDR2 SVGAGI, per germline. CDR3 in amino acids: CASKGFAESTDTQYF. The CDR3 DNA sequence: TGTGCCAGCAAGGGCTTTGCGGAAAGCACAGATACGCAGTATTTT.

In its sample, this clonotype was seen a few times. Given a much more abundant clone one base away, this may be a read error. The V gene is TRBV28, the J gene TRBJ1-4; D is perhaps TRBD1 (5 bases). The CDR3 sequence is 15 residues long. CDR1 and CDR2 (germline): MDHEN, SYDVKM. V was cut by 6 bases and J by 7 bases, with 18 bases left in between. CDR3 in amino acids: CASRSHGTLSEKLFF. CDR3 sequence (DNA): TGTGCCAGCAGGTCCCACGGGACCTTAAGTGAAAAACTGTTTTTT. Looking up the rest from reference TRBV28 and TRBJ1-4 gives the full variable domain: DVKVTQSSRYLVKRTGEKVFLECVQDMDHENMFWYRQDPGLGLRLIYFSYDVKMKEKGDIPEGYSVSREKKERFSLILESASTNQTSMYLCASRSHGTLSEKLFFGSGTQLSVL.

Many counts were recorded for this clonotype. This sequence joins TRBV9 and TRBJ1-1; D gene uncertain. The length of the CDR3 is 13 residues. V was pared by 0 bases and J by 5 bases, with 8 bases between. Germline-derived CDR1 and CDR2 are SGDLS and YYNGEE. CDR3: CASSVAMGTEAFF. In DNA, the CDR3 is TGTGCCAGCAGCGTAGCTATGGGGACTGAAGCTTTCTTT.

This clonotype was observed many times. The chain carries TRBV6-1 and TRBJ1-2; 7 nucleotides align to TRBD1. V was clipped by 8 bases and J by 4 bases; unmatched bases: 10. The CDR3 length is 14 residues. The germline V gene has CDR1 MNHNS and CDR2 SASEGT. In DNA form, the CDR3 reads TGTGCCAGCCAAGGGGGCCCTAACTTCTATGGCTACACCTTC. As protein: CASQGGPNFYGYTF.

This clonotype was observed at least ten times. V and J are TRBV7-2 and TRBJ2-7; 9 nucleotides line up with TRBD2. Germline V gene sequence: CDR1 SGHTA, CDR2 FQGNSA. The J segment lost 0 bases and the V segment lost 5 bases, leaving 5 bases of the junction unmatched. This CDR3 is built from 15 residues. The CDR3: CASSPISGSSYEQYF. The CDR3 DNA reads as TGTGCCAGCAGCCCCATTAGCGGGAGCTCCTACGAGCAGTACTTC.

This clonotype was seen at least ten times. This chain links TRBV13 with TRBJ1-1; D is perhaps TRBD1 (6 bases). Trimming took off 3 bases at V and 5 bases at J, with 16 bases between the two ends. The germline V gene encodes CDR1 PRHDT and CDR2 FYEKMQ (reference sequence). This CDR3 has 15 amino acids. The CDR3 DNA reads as TGTGCCAGCAGCTTCTCGGGCTGGGGACAAACTGAAGCTTTCTTT. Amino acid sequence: CASSFSGWGQTEAFF.

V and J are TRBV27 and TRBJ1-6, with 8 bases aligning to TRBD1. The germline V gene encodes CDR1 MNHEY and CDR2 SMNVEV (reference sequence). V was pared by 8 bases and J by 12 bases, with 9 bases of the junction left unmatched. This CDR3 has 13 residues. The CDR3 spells CASRWTGSGPLHF. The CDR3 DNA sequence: TGTGCCAGCCGATGGACAGGGAGCGGACCCCTCCACTTT.

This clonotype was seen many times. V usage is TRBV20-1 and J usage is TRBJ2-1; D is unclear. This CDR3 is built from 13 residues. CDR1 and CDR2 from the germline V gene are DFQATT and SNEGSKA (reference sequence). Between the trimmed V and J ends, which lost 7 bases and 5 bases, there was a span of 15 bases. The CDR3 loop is CSVNSVFDNEQFF. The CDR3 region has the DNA TGCAGTGTTAACAGCGTCTTCGACAATGAGCAGTTCTTC.

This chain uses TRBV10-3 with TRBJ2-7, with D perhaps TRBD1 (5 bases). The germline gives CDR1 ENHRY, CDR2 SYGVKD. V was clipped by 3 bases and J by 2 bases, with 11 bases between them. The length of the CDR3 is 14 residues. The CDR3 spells CAISEKQVTYEQYF. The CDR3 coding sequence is TGTGCCATCAGTGAAAAACAGGTGACCTACGAGCAGTACTTC.

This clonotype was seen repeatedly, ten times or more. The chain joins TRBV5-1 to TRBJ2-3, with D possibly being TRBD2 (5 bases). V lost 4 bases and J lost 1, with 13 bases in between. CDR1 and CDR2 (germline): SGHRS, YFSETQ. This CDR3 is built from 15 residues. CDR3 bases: TGCGCCAGCAGCATTGCTAGCCGGGGCACAGATACGCAGTATTTT. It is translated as CASSIASRGTDTQYF.

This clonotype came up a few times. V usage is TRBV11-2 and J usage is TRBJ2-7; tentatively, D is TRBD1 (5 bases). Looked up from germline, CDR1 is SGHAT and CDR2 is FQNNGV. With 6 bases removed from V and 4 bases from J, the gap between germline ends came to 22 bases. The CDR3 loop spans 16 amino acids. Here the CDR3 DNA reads TGTGCCAGCAGTTATGACAGCCTAATGAATTTTTACGAGCAGTACTTC. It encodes CASSYDSLMNFYEQYF.

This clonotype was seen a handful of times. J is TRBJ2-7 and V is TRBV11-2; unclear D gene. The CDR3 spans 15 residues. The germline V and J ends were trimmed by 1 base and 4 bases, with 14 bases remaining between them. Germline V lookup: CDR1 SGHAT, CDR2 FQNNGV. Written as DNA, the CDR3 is TGTGCCAGCAGCTTAGTTACTTCATCCTATTACGAGCAGTACTTC. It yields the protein CASSLVTSSYYEQYF.